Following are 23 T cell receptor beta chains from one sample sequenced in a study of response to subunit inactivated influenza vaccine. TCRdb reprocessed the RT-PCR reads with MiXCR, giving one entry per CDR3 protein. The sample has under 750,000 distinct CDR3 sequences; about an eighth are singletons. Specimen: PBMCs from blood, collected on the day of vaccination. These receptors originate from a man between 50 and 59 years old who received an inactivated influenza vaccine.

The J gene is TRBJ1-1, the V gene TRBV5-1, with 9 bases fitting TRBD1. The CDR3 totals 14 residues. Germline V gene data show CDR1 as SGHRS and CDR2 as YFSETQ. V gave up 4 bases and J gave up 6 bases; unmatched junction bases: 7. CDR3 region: CASSGWTGVAEAFF. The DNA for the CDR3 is TGCGCCAGCAGCGGATGGACAGGGGTAGCTGAAGCTTTCTTT.

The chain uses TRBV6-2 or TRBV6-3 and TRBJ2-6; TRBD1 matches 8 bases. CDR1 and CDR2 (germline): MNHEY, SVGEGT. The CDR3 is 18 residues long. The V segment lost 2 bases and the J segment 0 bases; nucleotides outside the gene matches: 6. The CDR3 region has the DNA TGTGCCAGCAGTTACCCACGGACAGGGTTCTCTGGGGCCAACGTCCTGACTTTC. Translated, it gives CASSYPRTGFSGANVLTF.

CDR3 sequence (DNA): TGTGCCAGCAGTTACTCGATAACGGCAGGCGGCGAGCAGTACTTC. This gives the protein CASSYSITAGGEQYF. The V and J genes are TRBV6-5 and TRBJ2-7; D uncertain. CDR1 is MNHEY and CDR2 is SVGAGI in the germline V gene. Trimming cost V 0 bases and J 6 bases, with 15 bases left between them. The CDR3 length is 15 residues.

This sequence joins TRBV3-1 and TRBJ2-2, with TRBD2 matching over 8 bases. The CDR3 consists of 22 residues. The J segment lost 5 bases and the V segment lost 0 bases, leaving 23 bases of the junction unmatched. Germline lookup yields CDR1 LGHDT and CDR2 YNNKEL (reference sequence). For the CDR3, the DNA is TGTGCCAGCAGCCAAGATCCCTGGTCAAGGAAAGCGGGGGATCGGCGGACCGGGGAGCTGTTTTTT. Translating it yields CASSQDPWSRKAGDRRTGELFF.

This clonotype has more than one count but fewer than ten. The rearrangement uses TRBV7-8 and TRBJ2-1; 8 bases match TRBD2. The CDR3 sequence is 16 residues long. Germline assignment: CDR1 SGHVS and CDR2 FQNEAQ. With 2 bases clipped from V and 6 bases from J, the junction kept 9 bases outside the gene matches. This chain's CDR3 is CASSLPPGLGSNEQFF. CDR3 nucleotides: TGTGCCAGCAGCTTACCCCCGGGACTAGGAAGCAATGAGCAGTTCTTC. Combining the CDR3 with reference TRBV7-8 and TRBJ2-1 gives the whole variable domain GAGVSQSPRYKVAKRGQDVALRCDPISGHVSLFWYQQALGQGPEFLTYFQNEAQLDKSGLPSDRFFAERPEGSVSTLKIQRTQQEDSAVYLCASSLPPGLGSNEQFFGPGTRLTVL.

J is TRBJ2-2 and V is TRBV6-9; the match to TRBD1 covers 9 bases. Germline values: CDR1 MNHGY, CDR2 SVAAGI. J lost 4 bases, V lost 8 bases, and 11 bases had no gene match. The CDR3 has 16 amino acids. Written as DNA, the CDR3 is TGTGCCAGCTCAGGGGACCGGGACAGGGCCACCGGGGAGCTGTTTTTT. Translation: CASSGDRDRATGELFF.

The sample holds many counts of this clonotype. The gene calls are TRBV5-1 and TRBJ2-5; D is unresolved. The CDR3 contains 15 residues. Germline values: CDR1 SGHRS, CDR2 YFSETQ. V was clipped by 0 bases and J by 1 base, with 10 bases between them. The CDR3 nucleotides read TGCGCCAGCAGCTTGGGACTTCCGGGCCAAGAGACCCAGTACTTC. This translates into CASSLGLPGQETQYF.

The CDR3 loop reads CASSLSGLVRETQYF. CDR3 nucleotides: TGTGCCAGCAGCTTGTCAGGGCTTGTCAGGGAGACCCAGTACTTC. V gene TRBV7-3 combines with J gene TRBJ2-5; possibly TRBD1 for D (5 bases). Per the germline V gene, CDR1 is SGHTA and CDR2 is FQGTGA. This CDR3 comprises 15 residues. V dropped 3 bases and J dropped 5 bases, with 16 bases sitting between them. Supplemented by reference TRBV7-3 and TRBJ2-5, the full variable domain reads GAGVSQTPSNKVTEKGKYVELRCDPISGHTALYWYRQSLGQGPEFLIYFQGTGAADDSGLPNDRFFAVRPEGSVSTLKIQRTERGDSAVYLCASSLSGLVRETQYFGPGTRLLVL.

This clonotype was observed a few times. CDR3 amino acids: CSARDPLRELRYEQYF. CDR3 DNA sequence: TGCAGTGCTAGAGACCCCTTGCGGGAACTTAGGTACGAGCAGTACTTC. The chain joins TRBV20-1 to TRBJ2-7; TRBD2 might be the D (6 bases). From germline, CDR1 is DFQATT and CDR2 SNEGSKA (reference sequence). The V end was cut by 0 bases, the J end by 4 bases, with 19 bases between. There are 16 residues in the CDR3.

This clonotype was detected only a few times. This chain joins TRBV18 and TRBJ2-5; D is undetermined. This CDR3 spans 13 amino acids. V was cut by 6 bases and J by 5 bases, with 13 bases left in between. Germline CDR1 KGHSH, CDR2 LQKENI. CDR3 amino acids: CASSMAVRETQYF. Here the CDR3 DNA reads TGTGCCAGCTCGATGGCGGTTCGGGAGACCCAGTACTTC.

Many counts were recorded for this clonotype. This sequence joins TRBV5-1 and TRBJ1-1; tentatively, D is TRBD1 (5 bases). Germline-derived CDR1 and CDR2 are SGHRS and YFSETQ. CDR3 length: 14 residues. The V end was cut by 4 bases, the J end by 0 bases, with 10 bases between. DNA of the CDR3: TGCGCCAGCAGCGTGGACACCATGAACACTGAAGCTTTCTTT. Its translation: CASSVDTMNTEAFF. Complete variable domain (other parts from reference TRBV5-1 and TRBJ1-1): KAGVTQTPRYLIKTRGQQVTLSCSPISGHRSVSWYQQTPGQGLQFLFEYFSETQRNKGNFPGRFSGRQFSNSRSEMNVSTLELGDSALYLCASSVDTMNTEAFFGQGTRLTVV.

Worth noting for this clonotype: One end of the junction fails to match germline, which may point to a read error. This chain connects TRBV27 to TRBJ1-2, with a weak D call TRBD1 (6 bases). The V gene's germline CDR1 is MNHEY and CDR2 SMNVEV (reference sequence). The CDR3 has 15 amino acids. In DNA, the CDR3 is TGTGCCAGCAGTGTATCAGGGGTGGCAAACTATGGCTACACCTTC. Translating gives CASSVSGVANYGYTF.

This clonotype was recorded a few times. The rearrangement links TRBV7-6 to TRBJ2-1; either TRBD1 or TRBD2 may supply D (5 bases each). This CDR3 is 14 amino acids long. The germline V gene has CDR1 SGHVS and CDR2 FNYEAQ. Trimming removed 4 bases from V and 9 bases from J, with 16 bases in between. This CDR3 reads CASSSTGPLGEQFF. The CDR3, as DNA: TGTGCCAGCAGCTCCACGGGGCCCCTCGGTGAGCAGTTCTTC.

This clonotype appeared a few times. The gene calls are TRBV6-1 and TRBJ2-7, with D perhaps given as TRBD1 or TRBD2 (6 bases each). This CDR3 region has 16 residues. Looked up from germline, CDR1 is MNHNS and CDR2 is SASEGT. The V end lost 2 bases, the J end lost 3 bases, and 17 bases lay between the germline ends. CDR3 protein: CASSEWLGGSDYEQYF. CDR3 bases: TGTGCCAGCAGTGAATGGTTGGGGGGCTCGGACTACGAGCAGTACTTC.

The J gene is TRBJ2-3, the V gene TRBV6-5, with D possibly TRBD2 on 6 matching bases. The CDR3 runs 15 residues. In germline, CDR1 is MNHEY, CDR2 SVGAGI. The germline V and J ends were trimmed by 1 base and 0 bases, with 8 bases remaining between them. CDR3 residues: CASSYWGLSTDTQYF. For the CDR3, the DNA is TGTGCCAGCAGTTACTGGGGACTTAGCACAGATACGCAGTATTTT.

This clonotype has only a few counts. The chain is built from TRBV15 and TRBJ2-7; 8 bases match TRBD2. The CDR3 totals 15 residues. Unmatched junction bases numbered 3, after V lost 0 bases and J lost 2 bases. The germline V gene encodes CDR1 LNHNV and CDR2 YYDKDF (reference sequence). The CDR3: CATSREGGGTYEQYF. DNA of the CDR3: TGTGCCACCAGCAGAGAGGGCGGGGGGACCTACGAGCAGTACTTC.

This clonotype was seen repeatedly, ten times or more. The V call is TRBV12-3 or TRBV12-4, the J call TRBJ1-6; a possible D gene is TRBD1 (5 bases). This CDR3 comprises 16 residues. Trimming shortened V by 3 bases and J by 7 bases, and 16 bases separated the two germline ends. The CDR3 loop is CASSFEIFGGNSPLHF. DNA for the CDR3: TGTGCCAGCAGTTTCGAGATATTCGGGGGAAATTCACCCCTCCACTTT.

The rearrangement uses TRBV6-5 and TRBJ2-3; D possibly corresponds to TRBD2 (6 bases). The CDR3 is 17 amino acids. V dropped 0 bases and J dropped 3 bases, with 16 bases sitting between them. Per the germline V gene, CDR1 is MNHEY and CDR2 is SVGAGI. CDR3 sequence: CASSYSFGEERTDTQYF. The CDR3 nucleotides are TGTGCCAGCAGTTACTCATTCGGGGAGGAGAGGACAGATACGCAGTATTTT.

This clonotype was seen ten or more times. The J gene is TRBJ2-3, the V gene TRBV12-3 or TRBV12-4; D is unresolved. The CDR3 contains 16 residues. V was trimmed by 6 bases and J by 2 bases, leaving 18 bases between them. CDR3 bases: TGTGCCAGCAGCCGCGTTTTCGGACGAGACACAGATACGCAGTATTTT. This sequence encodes CASSRVFGRDTDTQYF.

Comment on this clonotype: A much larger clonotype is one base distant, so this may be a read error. CDR3 DNA: TGCGCCAGCAGCCGCGGCAGGGGGACCTACAATGAGCAGCTCTTC. This codes for CASSRGRGTYNEQLF. V and J are TRBV4-3 and TRBJ2-1; 7 nucleotides agree with TRBD1. Germline CDR1 is LGHNA and CDR2 is YSLEER. The CDR3 has 15 amino acids.

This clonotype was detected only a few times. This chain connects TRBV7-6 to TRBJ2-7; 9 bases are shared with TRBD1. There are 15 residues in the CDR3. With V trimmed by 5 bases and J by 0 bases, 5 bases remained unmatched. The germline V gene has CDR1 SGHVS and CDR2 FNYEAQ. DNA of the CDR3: TGTGCCAGCAGCATCCGACAGGGGGGCTCCTACGAGCAGTACTTC. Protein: CASSIRQGGSYEQYF.

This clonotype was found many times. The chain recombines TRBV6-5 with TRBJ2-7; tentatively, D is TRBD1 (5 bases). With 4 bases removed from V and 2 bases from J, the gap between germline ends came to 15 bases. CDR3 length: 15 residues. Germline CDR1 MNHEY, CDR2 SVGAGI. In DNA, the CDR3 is TGTGCCAGCAGTTTCCACAGGAACAGTCCCTACGAGCAGTACTTC. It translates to CASSFHRNSPYEQYF.

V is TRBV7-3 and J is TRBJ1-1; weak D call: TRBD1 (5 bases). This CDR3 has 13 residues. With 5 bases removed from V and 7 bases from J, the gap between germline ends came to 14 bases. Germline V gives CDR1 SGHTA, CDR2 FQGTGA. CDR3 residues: CASSPRFGGEAFF. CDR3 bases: TGTGCCAGCAGCCCCCGTTTCGGGGGTGAAGCTTTCTTT.